This T cell receptor (beta chain) was profiled in a study of monozygotic twins with inflammatory bowel disease. General study points: No discrimination was achieved between different T cell subtypes.

Remarks on this clonotype: Its antigen is unknown.

CDR1 is MGHRA, CDR2 YSYEKL, per germline. This CDR3 is built from 16 residues. Making cDNA involved eight separate reactions per sample. TCRdb re-analyzed the 5' RACE reads; it lists each CDR3 protein once, without DNA. Here the sample table reports over 200,000 distinct CDR3 sequences. J is TRBJ1-2 and V is TRBV4-1. The sequenced sample consisted of blood. This receptor was taken from a human donor with ulcerative colitis or Crohn's disease, or a healthy co-twin of an affected twin (not recorded which). The CDR3 loop is CASSQDPGLDGYGYTF.